This T cell receptor (beta chain) was documented in a study of cytomegalovirus exposure and HLA in healthy donors. Per germline, CDR1 GTSNPN and CDR2 SVGIG (reference sequence). V was clipped by 1 base and J by 0 bases, with 10 bases between them. The CDR3 runs to 15 residues. PCR amplification relied on 60 Vbeta primers (plus 13 Jbeta primers). The protocol was immunoSEQ multiplex PCR, while the TCRdb copy is restricted to in-frame clones and leaves out a portion. The sample consists of about 180,000 clones, 77% of them appearing once. What was sequenced was PBMCs. The receptor was isolated from an older woman in good health and CMV-seropositive. The chain uses TRBV30 and TRBJ1-3; a weak D match, TRBD1 (5 bases). CDR3 protein: CAWSADSRSGNTIYF. CDR3 nucleotide sequence: TGTGCCTGGAGTGCCGACAGCCGCTCTGGAAACACCATATATTTT.